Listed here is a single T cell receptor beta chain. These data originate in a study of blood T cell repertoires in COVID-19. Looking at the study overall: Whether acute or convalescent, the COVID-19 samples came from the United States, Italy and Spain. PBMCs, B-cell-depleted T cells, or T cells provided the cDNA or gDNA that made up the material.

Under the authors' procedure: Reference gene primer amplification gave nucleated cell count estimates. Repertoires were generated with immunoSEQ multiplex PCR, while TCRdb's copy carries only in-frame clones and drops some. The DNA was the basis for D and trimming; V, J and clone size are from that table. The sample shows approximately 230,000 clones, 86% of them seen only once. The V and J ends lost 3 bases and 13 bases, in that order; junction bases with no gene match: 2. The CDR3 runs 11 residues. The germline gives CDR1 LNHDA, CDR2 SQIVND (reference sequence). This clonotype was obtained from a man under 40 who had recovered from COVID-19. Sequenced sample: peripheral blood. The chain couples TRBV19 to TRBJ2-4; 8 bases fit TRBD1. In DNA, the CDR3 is TGTGCCAGTAGTATTGGACAGGGACAGTACTTC. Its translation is CASSIGQGQYF.